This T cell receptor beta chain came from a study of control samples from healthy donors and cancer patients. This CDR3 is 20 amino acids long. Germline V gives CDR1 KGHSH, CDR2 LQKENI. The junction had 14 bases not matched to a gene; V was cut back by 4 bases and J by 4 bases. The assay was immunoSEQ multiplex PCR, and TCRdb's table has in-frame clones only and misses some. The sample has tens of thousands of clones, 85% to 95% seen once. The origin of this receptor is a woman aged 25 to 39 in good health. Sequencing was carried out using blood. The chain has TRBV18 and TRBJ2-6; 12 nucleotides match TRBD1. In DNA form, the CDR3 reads TGTGCCAGCTCACAAATGTCCATGGGACAGGGGGCAGGAGGGGCCAACGTCCTGACTTTC. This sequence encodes CASSQMSMGQGAGGANVLTF. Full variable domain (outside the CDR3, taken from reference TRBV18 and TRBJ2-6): NAGVMQNPRHLVRRRGQEARLRCSPMKGHSHVYWYRQLPEEGLKFMVYLQKENIIDESGMPKERFSAEFPKEGPSILRIQQVVRGDSAAYFCASSQMSMGQGAGGANVLTFGAGSRLTVL.